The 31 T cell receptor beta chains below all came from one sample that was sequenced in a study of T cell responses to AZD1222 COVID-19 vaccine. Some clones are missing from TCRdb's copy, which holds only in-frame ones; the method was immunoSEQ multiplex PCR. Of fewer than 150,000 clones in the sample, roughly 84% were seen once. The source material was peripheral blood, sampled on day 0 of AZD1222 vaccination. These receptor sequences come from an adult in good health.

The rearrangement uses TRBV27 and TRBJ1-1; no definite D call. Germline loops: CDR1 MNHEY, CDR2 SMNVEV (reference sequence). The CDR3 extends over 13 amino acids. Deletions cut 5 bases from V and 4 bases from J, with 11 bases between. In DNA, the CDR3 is TGTGCCAGCAGTCTTTCCTTTCGCACTGAAGCTTTCTTT. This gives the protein CASSLSFRTEAFF.

The CDR3 region is CASSMETGLSYEQYF. DNA of the CDR3: TGTGCCAGTAGCATGGAAACAGGGCTCTCCTACGAGCAGTACTTC. The chain recombines TRBV19 with TRBJ2-7, with D maybe TRBD1 (6 bases). Trimming took 6 bases from V and 0 from J, leaving 15 bases between them. Germline V gives CDR1 LNHDA, CDR2 SQIVND (reference sequence). The CDR3 is 15 amino acids. The whole variable domain, remainder taken from reference TRBV19 and TRBJ2-7, is DGGITQSPKYLFRKEGQNVTLSCEQNLNHDAMYWYRQDPGQGLRLIYYSQIVNDFQKGDIAEGYSVSREKKESFPLTVTSAQKNPTAFYLCASSMETGLSYEQYFGPGTRLTVT.

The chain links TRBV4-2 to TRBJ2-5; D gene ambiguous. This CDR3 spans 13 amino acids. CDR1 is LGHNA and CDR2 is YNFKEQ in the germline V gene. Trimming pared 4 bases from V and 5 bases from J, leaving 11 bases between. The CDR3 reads CASSPLTGETQYF. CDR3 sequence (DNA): TGTGCCAGCAGCCCGTTAACTGGGGAGACCCAGTACTTC.

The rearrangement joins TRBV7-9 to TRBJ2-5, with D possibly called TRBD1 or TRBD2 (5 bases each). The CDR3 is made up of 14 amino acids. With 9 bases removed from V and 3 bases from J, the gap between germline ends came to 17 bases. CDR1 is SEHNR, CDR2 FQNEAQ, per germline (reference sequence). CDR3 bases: TGTGCCAGTATAACCGGGACGTACGAAGAGACCCAGTACTTC. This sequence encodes CASITGTYEETQYF.

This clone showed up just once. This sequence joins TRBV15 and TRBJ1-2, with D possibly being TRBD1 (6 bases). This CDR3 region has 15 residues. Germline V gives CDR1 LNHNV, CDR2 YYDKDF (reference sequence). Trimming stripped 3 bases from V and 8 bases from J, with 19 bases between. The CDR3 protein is CATSRDRPGAGGYTF. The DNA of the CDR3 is TGTGCCACCAGCAGGGACAGACCGGGGGCGGGCGGCTACACCTTC.

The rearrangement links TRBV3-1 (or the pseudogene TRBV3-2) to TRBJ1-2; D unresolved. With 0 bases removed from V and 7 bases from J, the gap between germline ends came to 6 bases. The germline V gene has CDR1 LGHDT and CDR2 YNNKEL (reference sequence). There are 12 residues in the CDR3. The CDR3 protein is CASSQEWSGYTF. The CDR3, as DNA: TGTGCCAGCAGCCAAGAATGGAGTGGCTACACCTTC.

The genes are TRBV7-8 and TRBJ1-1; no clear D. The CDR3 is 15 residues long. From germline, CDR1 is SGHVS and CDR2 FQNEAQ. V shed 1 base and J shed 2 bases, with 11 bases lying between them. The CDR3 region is CASSLGTLANTEAFF. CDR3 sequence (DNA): TGTGCCAGCAGCTTAGGGACCTTAGCTAACACTGAAGCTTTCTTT.

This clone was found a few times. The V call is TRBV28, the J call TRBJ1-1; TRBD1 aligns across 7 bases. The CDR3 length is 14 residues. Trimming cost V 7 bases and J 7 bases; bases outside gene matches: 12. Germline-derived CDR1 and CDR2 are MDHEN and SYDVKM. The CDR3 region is CASTLGGQLYEAFF. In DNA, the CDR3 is TGTGCCAGCACCCTGGGGGGACAGCTATATGAAGCTTTCTTT.

Written as DNA, the CDR3 is TGCGCCAGCACGACGGGGGCCGGGGAGGAGACCCAGTACTTC. Its translation is CASTTGAGEETQYF. The chain recombines TRBV5-1 with TRBJ2-5, with D perhaps assigned TRBD1 or TRBD2 (6 bases each). Trimming shortened V by 6 bases and J by 5 bases, and 17 bases separated the two germline ends. In germline, CDR1 is SGHRS, CDR2 YFSETQ. The CDR3 is 14 residues long.

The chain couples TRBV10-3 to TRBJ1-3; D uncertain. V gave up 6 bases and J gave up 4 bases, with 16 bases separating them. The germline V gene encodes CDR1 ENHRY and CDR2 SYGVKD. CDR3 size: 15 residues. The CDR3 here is CAISRTGGGGNTIYF. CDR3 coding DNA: TGTGCCATCAGCCGCACGGGTGGAGGGGGAAACACCATATATTTT.

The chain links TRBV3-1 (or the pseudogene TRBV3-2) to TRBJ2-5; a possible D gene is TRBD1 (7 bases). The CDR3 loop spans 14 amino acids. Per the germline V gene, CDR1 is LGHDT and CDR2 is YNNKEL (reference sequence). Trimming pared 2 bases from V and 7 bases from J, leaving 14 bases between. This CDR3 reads CASSQTRQGGTQYF. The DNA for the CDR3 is TGTGCCAGCAGCCAAACGAGACAGGGAGGGACCCAGTACTTC.

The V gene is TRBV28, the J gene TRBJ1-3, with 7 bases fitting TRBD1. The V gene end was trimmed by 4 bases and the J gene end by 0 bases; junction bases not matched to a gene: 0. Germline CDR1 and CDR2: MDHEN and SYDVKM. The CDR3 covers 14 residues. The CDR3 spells CASSWDSSGNTIYF. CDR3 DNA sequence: TGTGCCAGCAGTTGGGACAGCTCTGGAAACACCATATATTTT.

The CDR3 loop reads CASTSGLSRTGRNQPQHF. Here the CDR3 DNA reads TGTGCCAGCACTTCAGGACTCAGTCGGACAGGGAGGAATCAGCCCCAGCATTTT. The chain joins TRBV2 to TRBJ1-5; 8 bases fit TRBD1. Per the germline V gene, CDR1 is SNHLY and CDR2 is FYNNEI. The length of the CDR3 is 18 residues. The junction had 18 bases not matched to a gene; V was cut back by 7 bases and J by 4 bases.

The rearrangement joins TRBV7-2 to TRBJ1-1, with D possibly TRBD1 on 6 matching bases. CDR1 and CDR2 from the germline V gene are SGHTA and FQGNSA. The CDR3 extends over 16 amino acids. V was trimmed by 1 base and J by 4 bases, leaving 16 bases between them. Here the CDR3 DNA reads TGTGCCAGCAGCTTAGATCGGGGGGCATTTGGCACTGAAGCTTTCTTT. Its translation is CASSLDRGAFGTEAFF.

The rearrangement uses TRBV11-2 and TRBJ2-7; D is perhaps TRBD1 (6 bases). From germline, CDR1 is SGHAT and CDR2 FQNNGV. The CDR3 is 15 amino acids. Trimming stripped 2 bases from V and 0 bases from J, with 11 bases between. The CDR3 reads CASSLMGAGSYEQYF. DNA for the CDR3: TGTGCCAGCAGCTTAATGGGGGCAGGCTCCTACGAGCAGTACTTC. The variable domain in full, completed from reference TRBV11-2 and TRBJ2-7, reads EAGVAQSPRYKIIEKRQSVAFWCNPISGHATLYWYQQILGQGPKLLIQFQNNGVVDDSQLPKDRFSAERLKGVDSTLKIQPAKLEDSAVYLCASSLMGAGSYEQYFGPGTRLTVT.

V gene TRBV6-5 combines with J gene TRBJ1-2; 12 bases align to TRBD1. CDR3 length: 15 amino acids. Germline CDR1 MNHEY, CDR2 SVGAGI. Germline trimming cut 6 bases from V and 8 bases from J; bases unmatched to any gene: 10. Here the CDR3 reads CASSLITGTGGGYTF. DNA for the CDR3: TGTGCCAGCAGCCTCATAACCGGGACAGGGGGCGGCTACACCTTC.

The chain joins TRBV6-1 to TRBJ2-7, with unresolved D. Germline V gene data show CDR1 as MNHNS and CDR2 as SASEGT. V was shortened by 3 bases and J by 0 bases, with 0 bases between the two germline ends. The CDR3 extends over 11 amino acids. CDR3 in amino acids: CASSDSYEQYF. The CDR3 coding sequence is TGTGCCAGCAGTGACTCCTACGAGCAGTACTTC.

As DNA, the CDR3 is TGCGCCAGCAGCTTGGCCCCGGGGCTACTCTACGAGCAGTACTTC. Its translation: CASSLAPGLLYEQYF. J is TRBJ2-7 and V is TRBV5-1; D could derive from TRBD1 or TRBD2 (5 bases each). Germline CDR1 reads SGHRS; CDR2 reads YFSETQ. V was shortened by 0 bases and J by 3 bases, with 13 bases between the two germline ends. This CDR3 is 15 amino acids long.

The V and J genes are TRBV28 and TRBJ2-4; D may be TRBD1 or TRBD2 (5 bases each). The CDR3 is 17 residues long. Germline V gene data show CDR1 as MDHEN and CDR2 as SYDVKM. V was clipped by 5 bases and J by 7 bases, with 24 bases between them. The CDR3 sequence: CASSPPGAVRFENIQYF. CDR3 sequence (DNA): TGTGCCAGCAGTCCCCCCGGGGCGGTGAGATTTGAGAACATTCAGTACTTC.

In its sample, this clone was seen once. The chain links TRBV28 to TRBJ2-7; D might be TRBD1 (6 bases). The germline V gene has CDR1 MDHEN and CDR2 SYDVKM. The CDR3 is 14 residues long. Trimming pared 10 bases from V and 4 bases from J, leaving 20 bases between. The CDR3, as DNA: TGTGCCACCACTCGTCAAACAGGGTCGTACGAGCAGTACTTC. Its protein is CATTRQTGSYEQYF.

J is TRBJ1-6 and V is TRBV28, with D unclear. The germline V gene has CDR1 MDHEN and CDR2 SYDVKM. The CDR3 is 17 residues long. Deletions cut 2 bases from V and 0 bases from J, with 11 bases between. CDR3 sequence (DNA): TGTGCCAGCAGTTTAGGAATGATGAGCTCCTATAATTCACCCCTCCACTTT. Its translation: CASSLGMMSSYNSPLHF.

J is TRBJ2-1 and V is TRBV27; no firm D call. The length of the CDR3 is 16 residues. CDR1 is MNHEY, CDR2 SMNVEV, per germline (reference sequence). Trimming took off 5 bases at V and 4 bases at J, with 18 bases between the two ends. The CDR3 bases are TGTGCCAGCAGTGCCCCGCCCGGCCCCACTTACAATGAGCAGTTCTTC. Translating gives CASSAPPGPTYNEQFF.

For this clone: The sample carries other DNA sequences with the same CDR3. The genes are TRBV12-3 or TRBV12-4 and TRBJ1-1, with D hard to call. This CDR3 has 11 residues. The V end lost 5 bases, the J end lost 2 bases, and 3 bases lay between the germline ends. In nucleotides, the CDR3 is TGTGCCAGCAGTGTCAACACTGAAGCTTTCTTT. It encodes CASSVNTEAFF.

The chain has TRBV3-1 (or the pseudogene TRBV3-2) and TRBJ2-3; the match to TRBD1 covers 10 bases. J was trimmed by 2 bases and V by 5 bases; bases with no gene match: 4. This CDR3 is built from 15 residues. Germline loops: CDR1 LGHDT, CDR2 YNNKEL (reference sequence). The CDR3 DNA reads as TGTGCCAGCAGCTTGGGACAGGGGAACACAGATACGCAGTATTTT. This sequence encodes CASSLGQGNTDTQYF.

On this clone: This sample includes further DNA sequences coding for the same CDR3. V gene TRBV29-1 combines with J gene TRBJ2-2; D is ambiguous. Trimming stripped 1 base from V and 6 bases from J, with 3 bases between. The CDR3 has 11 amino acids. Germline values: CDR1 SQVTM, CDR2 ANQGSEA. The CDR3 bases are TGCAGCGTTGAAGCCCCCGGGGAGCTGTTTTTT. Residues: CSVEAPGELFF.

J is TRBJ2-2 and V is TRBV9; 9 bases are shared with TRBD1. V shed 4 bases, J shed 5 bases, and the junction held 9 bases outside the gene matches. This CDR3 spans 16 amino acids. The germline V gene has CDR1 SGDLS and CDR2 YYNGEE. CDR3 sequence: CASSPGTGTGTGELFF. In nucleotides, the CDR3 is TGTGCCAGCAGCCCAGGGACAGGGACAGGAACCGGGGAGCTGTTTTTT.

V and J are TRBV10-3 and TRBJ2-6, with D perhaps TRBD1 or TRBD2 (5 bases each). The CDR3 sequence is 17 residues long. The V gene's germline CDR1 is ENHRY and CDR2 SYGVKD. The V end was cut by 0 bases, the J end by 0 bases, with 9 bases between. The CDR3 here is CAISESGRASGANVLTF. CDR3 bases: TGTGCCATCAGTGAGTCGGGACGGGCCTCTGGGGCCAACGTCCTGACTTTC.

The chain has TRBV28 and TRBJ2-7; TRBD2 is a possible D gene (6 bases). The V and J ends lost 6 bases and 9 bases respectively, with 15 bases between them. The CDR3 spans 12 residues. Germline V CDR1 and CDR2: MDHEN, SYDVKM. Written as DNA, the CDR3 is TGTGCCAGCAGGACCGCGGGGTCCGTGCAGTACTTC. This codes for CASRTAGSVQYF.

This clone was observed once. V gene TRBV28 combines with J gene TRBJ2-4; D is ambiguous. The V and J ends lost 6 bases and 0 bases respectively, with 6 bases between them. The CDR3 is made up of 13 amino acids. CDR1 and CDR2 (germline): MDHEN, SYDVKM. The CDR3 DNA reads TGTGCCAGCAGCACGGCAGCCAAAAACATTCAGTACTTC. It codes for CASSTAAKNIQYF.

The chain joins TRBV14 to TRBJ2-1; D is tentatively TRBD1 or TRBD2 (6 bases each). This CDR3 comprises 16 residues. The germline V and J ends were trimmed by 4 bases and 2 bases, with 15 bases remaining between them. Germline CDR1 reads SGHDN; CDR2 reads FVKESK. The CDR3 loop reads CASSPVRRGAYNEQFF. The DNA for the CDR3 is TGTGCCAGCAGCCCCGTGAGGAGGGGGGCCTACAATGAGCAGTTCTTC.

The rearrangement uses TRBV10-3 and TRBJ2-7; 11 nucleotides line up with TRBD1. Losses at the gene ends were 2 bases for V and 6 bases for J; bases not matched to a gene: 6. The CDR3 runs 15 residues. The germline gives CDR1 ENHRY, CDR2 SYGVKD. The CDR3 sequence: CAISEPDRGPGEQYF. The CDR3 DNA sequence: TGTGCCATCAGTGAGCCGGACAGGGGGCCAGGCGAGCAGTACTTC.